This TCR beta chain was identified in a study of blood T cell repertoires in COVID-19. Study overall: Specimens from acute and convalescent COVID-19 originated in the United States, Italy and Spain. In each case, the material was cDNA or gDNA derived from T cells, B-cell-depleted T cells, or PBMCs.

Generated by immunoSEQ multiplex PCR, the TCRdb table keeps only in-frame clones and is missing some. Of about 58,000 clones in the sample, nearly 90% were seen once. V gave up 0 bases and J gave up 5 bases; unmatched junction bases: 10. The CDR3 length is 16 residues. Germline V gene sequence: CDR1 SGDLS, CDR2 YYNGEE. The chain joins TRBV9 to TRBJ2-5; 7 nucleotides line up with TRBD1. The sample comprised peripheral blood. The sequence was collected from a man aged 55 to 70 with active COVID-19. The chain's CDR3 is CASSVEGGGLRETQYF. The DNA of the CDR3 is TGTGCCAGCAGCGTAGAAGGGGGCGGTCTCCGGGAGACCCAGTACTTC.